Listed below are T cell receptor beta chains from one sample, sequenced in a study of shared clonotypes between healthy human individuals. The data were produced by immunoSEQ multiplex PCR, yet TCRdb's version contains in-frame clones alone and is incomplete. This table has some 1.5 million clones, nearly 99% appearing once. Sequenced input: naive CD4+ T cells sorted from blood. The receptors stem from a man aged 30 to 39 in good health. CDR3s include the opening cysteine and the closing phenylalanine or tryptophan. A D gene is named only where the DNA matches it firmly. Not all rows give a size; the values are once, few, many and, for expanded clones, a class.

v_call: TRBV27
j_call: TRBJ2-1
d_call: .
clone_size: .
cdr3_length: 20
cdr3_aa: CASSQTAGRRSRHRYNEQFF
cdr3_nt: TGTGCCAGCAGCCAGACCGCGGGTAGGAGGAGCCGGCACCGGTACAATGAGCAGTTCTTC

v_call: TRBV7-9
j_call: TRBJ2-7
d_call: .
clone_size: .
cdr3_length: 16
cdr3_aa: CASSSGRDSRDYEQYF
cdr3_nt: TGTGCCAGCAGCTCGGGACGGGACTCCAGGGACTACGAGCAGTACTTC

v_call: TRBV15
j_call: TRBJ2-6
d_call: .
clone_size: .
cdr3_length: 16
cdr3_aa: CATSRGGSSGANVLTF
cdr3_nt: TGTGCCACCAGCAGAGGGGGCAGCTCTGGGGCCAACGTCCTGACTTTC

v_call: TRBV29-1
j_call: TRBJ1-1
d_call: .
clone_size: once
cdr3_length: 13
cdr3_aa: CSVTLGTNTEAFF
cdr3_nt: TGCAGCGTTACCCTTGGGACGAACACTGAAGCTTTCTTT

v_call: TRBV18
j_call: TRBJ1-1
d_call: .
clone_size: once
cdr3_length: 14
cdr3_aa: CASLQQGRDTEAFF
cdr3_nt: TGTGCCAGCCTACAGCAGGGGCGGGACACTGAAGCTTTCTTT

v_call: TRBV5-1
j_call: TRBJ2-3
d_call: .
clone_size: .
cdr3_length: 15
cdr3_aa: CASSLGLVGTDTQYF
cdr3_nt: TGCGCCAGCAGCTTGGGACTAGTCGGGACAGATACGCAGTATTTT

v_call: TRBV7-3
j_call: TRBJ2-6
d_call: .
clone_size: .
cdr3_length: 16
cdr3_aa: CASSLEVNSGANVLTF
cdr3_nt: TGTGCCAGCAGCTTAGAGGTCAACTCTGGGGCCAACGTCCTGACTTTC

v_call: TRBV10-3
j_call: TRBJ2-3
d_call: TRBD1
clone_size: .
cdr3_length: 14
cdr3_aa: CATNPTGSTDTQYF
cdr3_nt: TGTGCCACCAACCCGACAGGGAGCACAGATACGCAGTATTTT

v_call: TRBV15
j_call: TRBJ2-7
d_call: .
clone_size: .
cdr3_length: 17
cdr3_aa: CATSRDFNTGKNYEQYF
cdr3_nt: TGTGCCACCAGCAGAGATTTTAACACAGGGAAGAACTACGAGCAGTACTTC

v_call: TRBV15
j_call: TRBJ2-3
d_call: .
clone_size: .
cdr3_length: 16
cdr3_aa: CATSRVRVLRTDTQYF
cdr3_nt: TGTGCCACCAGCAGAGTCCGGGTCCTTCGCACAGATACGCAGTATTTT

v_call: TRBV27
j_call: TRBJ2-7
d_call: .
clone_size: .
cdr3_length: 16
cdr3_aa: CASSSLNRGGAYEQYF
cdr3_nt: TGTGCCAGCAGCTCCCTTAACAGGGGGGGAGCCTACGAGCAGTACTTC

v_call: TRBV6-1
j_call: TRBJ2-7
d_call: TRBD2
clone_size: .
cdr3_length: 14
cdr3_aa: CASREAGARYEQYF
cdr3_nt: TGTGCCAGCAGAGAAGCGGGAGCCCGCTACGAGCAGTACTTC

v_call: TRBV5-1
j_call: TRBJ1-5
d_call: .
clone_size: .
cdr3_length: 14
cdr3_aa: CASSLATGNQPQHF
cdr3_nt: TGCGCCAGCAGCTTGGCAACAGGTAATCAGCCCCAGCATTTT

v_call: TRBV5-4
j_call: TRBJ2-7
d_call: .
clone_size: once
cdr3_length: 13
cdr3_aa: CASSLMAAYEQYF
cdr3_nt: TGTGCCAGCAGCTTGATGGCGGCCTACGAGCAGTACTTC

v_call: TRBV10-3
j_call: TRBJ2-3
d_call: .
clone_size: .
cdr3_length: 13
cdr3_aa: CAISRDFTDTQYF
cdr3_nt: TGTGCCATCAGCCGGGACTTCACAGATACGCAGTATTTT

v_call: TRBV19
j_call: TRBJ2-7
d_call: TRBD2
clone_size: .
cdr3_length: 15
cdr3_aa: CASSDPGLAGLEQYF
cdr3_nt: TGTGCCAGTAGTGACCCGGGACTAGCTGGACTCGAGCAGTACTTC

v_call: TRBV2
j_call: TRBJ2-1
d_call: .
clone_size: .
cdr3_length: 12
cdr3_aa: CASSAFIYEQFF
cdr3_nt: TGTGCCAGCAGCGCCTTTATTTATGAGCAGTTCTTC

v_call: TRBV18
j_call: TRBJ2-1
d_call: TRBD1
clone_size: .
cdr3_length: 12
cdr3_aa: CASSADRGLLFF
cdr3_nt: TGTGCCAGCTCAGCGGACAGGGGGCTATTGTTCTTC

v_call: TRBV2
j_call: TRBJ1-2
d_call: .
clone_size: .
cdr3_length: 16
cdr3_aa: CASSDPGARAIYGYTF
cdr3_nt: TGTGCCAGCAGTGATCCGGGGGCCAGGGCAATATATGGCTACACCTTC

v_call: TRBV18
j_call: TRBJ1-1
d_call: .
clone_size: once
cdr3_length: 13
cdr3_aa: CASSGGGNTEAFF
cdr3_nt: TGTGCCAGCTCAGGGGGTGGGAACACTGAAGCTTTCTTT

v_call: TRBV18
j_call: TRBJ2-7
d_call: .
clone_size: .
cdr3_length: 15
cdr3_aa: CASSPPTSSSYEQYF
cdr3_nt: TGTGCCAGCTCACCACCGACATCCTCCTCCTACGAGCAGTACTTC

v_call: TRBV15
j_call: TRBJ2-7
d_call: .
clone_size: .
cdr3_length: 15
cdr3_aa: CATSSGDGAPDEQYF
cdr3_nt: TGTGCCACCAGCAGCGGAGACGGGGCACCGGACGAGCAGTACTTC

v_call: TRBV18
j_call: TRBJ2-1
d_call: .
clone_size: .
cdr3_length: 14
cdr3_aa: CASFSSGENNEQFF
cdr3_nt: TGTGCCAGCTTTTCTTCGGGGGAAAACAATGAGCAGTTCTTC

v_call: TRBV6-6
j_call: TRBJ2-2
d_call: .
clone_size: once
cdr3_length: 15
cdr3_aa: CASSYEGARTGELFF
cdr3_nt: TGTGCCAGCAGTTACGAAGGGGCGCGCACCGGGGAGCTGTTTTTT

v_call: TRBV10-3
j_call: TRBJ2-5
d_call: .
clone_size: .
cdr3_length: 12
cdr3_aa: CAISAGDETQYF
cdr3_nt: TGTGCCATCAGTGCAGGGGACGAGACCCAGTACTTC

v_call: TRBV28
j_call: TRBJ1-2
d_call: .
clone_size: .
cdr3_length: 8
cdr3_aa: CATNRYTF
cdr3_nt: TGTGCCACCAATCGCTACACCTTC

v_call: TRBV6-1
j_call: TRBJ1-5
d_call: .
clone_size: .
cdr3_length: 15
cdr3_aa: CASQTGHNSNQPQHF
cdr3_nt: TGTGCCAGCCAAACAGGGCACAATAGCAATCAGCCCCAGCATTTT

v_call: TRBV2
j_call: TRBJ2-2
d_call: TRBD2
clone_size: .
cdr3_length: 16
cdr3_aa: CASSVSGRANTGELFF
cdr3_nt: TGTGCCAGCAGTGTTAGCGGGAGGGCGAACACCGGGGAGCTGTTTTTT

v_call: TRBV5-1
j_call: TRBJ2-7
d_call: TRBD1
clone_size: .
cdr3_length: 14
cdr3_aa: CASSRSTGAYEQYF
cdr3_nt: TGCGCCAGCAGCCGGAGTACAGGGGCCTACGAGCAGTACTTC

v_call: TRBV10-2
j_call: TRBJ2-7
d_call: TRBD1
clone_size: .
cdr3_length: 13
cdr3_aa: CASRHRQGYEQYF
cdr3_nt: TGCGCCAGCAGGCATAGACAGGGCTACGAGCAGTACTTC

v_call: TRBV2
j_call: TRBJ2-7
d_call: TRBD2
clone_size: .
cdr3_length: 14
cdr3_aa: CASSRTSGAYEQYF
cdr3_nt: TGTGCCAGCAGCCGGACTAGCGGGGCCTACGAGCAGTACTTC

v_call: TRBV5-1
j_call: TRBJ1-5
d_call: .
clone_size: .
cdr3_length: 14
cdr3_aa: CASSIAPGGQPQHF
cdr3_nt: TGCGCCAGCAGCATTGCCCCGGGCGGGCAGCCCCAGCATTTT

v_call: TRBV9
j_call: TRBJ2-5
d_call: .
clone_size: .
cdr3_length: 14
cdr3_aa: CASSVDDTQETQYF
cdr3_nt: TGTGCCAGCAGCGTAGACGACACCCAAGAGACCCAGTACTTC

v_call: TRBV5-1
j_call: TRBJ2-1
d_call: TRBD1
clone_size: .
cdr3_length: 14
cdr3_aa: CASSLDRGTNEQFF
cdr3_nt: TGCGCCAGCAGCTTGGACAGGGGAACCAATGAGCAGTTCTTC

v_call: TRBV25-1
j_call: TRBJ2-7
d_call: .
clone_size: .
cdr3_length: 15
cdr3_aa: CASDSRGTGGYEQYF
cdr3_nt: TGTGCCAGCGATAGCAGGGGTACAGGAGGCTACGAGCAGTACTTC

v_call: TRBV2
j_call: TRBJ2-1
d_call: .
clone_size: .
cdr3_length: 14
cdr3_aa: CASSEGLAANEQFF
cdr3_nt: TGTGCCAGCAGTGAAGGGTTAGCGGCAAATGAGCAGTTCTTC

v_call: TRBV5-4
j_call: TRBJ2-7
d_call: TRBD2
clone_size: .
cdr3_length: 12
cdr3_aa: CAGGGHGYEQYF
cdr3_nt: TGTGCCGGGGGGGGTCACGGGTACGAGCAGTACTTC

v_call: TRBV29-1
j_call: TRBJ2-5
d_call: .
clone_size: .
cdr3_length: 12
cdr3_aa: CSGGQPGETQYF
cdr3_nt: TGCAGCGGTGGACAGCCAGGGGAGACCCAGTACTTC

v_call: TRBV5-1
j_call: TRBJ2-7
d_call: TRBD1
clone_size: once
cdr3_length: 17
cdr3_aa: CASSLAWPGTGRGEQYF
cdr3_nt: TGCGCCAGCAGCTTGGCTTGGCCGGGGACAGGGAGGGGCGAGCAGTACTTC

v_call: TRBV11-3
j_call: TRBJ2-1
d_call: .
clone_size: .
cdr3_length: 15
cdr3_aa: CASSLDGSGGAAKFF
cdr3_nt: TGTGCCAGCAGCTTAGATGGTTCGGGGGGCGCGGCGAAGTTCTTC

v_call: TRBV5-4
j_call: TRBJ2-5
d_call: .
clone_size: .
cdr3_length: 14
cdr3_aa: CASSSSRGQETQYF
cdr3_nt: TGTGCCAGCAGCTCATCCCGGGGCCAAGAGACCCAGTACTTC

v_call: TRBV30
j_call: TRBJ1-2
d_call: .
clone_size: .
cdr3_length: 10
cdr3_aa: CAWRGGGYTF
cdr3_nt: TGTGCCTGGAGGGGCGGTGGCTACACCTTC

v_call: TRBV7-9
j_call: TRBJ2-7
d_call: TRBD1
clone_size: .
cdr3_length: 12
cdr3_aa: CASSRDRDTQYF
cdr3_nt: TGTGCCAGCAGCAGGGACAGAGACACCCAGTACTTC

v_call: TRBV30
j_call: TRBJ1-3
d_call: TRBD1
clone_size: .
cdr3_length: 15
cdr3_aa: CAWSGQAFSGNTIYF
cdr3_nt: TGTGCCTGGAGCGGACAGGCATTCTCTGGAAACACCATATATTTT

v_call: TRBV4-3
j_call: TRBJ2-1
d_call: .
clone_size: .
cdr3_length: 15
cdr3_aa: CASSRDSGIYNEQFF
cdr3_nt: TGCGCCAGCAGCCGGGACAGCGGGATCTACAATGAGCAGTTCTTC

v_call: TRBV6-5
j_call: TRBJ1-2
d_call: .
clone_size: .
cdr3_length: 14
cdr3_aa: CASTKTTGRYGYTF
cdr3_nt: TGTGCCAGCACCAAAACGACAGGTCGCTATGGCTACACCTTC

v_call: TRBV30
j_call: TRBJ2-5
d_call: TRBD2
clone_size: .
cdr3_length: 15
cdr3_aa: CAWSVAGGFQETQYF
cdr3_nt: TGTGCCTGGAGTGTGGCGGGAGGGTTCCAAGAGACCCAGTACTTC

v_call: TRBV11-2
j_call: TRBJ1-6
d_call: TRBD1
clone_size: .
cdr3_length: 15
cdr3_aa: CASSPQQGANSPLHF
cdr3_nt: TGTGCCAGCAGCCCACAACAGGGGGCGAATTCACCCCTCCACTTT

v_call: TRBV30
j_call: TRBJ1-2
d_call: TRBD1
clone_size: .
cdr3_length: 13
cdr3_aa: CAWLGQGFGGYTF
cdr3_nt: TGTGCCTGGTTGGGACAGGGGTTTGGAGGCTACACCTTC